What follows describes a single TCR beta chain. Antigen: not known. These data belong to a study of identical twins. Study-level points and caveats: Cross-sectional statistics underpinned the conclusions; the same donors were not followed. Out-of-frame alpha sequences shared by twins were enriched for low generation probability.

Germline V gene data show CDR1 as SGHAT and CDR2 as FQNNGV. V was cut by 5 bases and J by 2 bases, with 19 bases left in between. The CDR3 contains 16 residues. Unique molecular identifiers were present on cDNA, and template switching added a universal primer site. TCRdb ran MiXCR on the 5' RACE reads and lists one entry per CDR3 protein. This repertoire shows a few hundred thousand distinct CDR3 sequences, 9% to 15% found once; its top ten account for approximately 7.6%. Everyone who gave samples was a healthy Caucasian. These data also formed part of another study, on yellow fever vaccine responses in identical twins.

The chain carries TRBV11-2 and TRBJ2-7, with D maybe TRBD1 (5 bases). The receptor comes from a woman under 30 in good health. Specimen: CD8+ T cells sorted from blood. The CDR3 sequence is CASSLGVLEIAYEQYF. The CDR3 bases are TGTGCCAGCAGCCTAGGGGTCCTGGAGATCGCCTACGAGCAGTACTTC.